What follows are 2 T cell receptor beta chains derived from one specimen sequenced in a study of CXCR3-negative and CXCR3-positive naive CD8 T cells (dated by TCRdb to about 2019). The study at large found these results: Compared with CXCR3-negative naive cells, CXCR3-positive naive cells had TRB CDR3s with higher hydrophobicity (lower Kidera factor 4), lower energy, and higher strength and volume indices.

These TCRs' antigens remain unknown. Instrument on record: NextSeq 550. The Human TCR Profiling Kit (MiLaboratory) was used to make UMI-labeled 5' RACE TRB cDNA libraries. TCRdb reanalyzed the reads, keeping one entry per CDR3 protein sequence and omitting DNA. The sample's own table lists some 99,000 distinct CDR3 sequences. Together, the top ten hold roughly 1.1% of the sample. The source material was naive CXCR3+ CD8+ T cells from blood. The cell subset or site label for this specimen denotes: CD45RO-CCR7+CD27+CD95- naive CD8+ T cells expressing CXCR3 (TNR3+). These receptors all stem from a human donor in good health. Some clones in this sample may be carry-over from other donors' samples.

The chain recombines TRBV28 with TRBJ2-7; TCRdb's D call of TRBD1 is untestable without DNA. This CDR3 region has 15 residues. Germline assignment: CDR1 MDHEN and CDR2 SYDVKM. This CDR3 is CASSVLTGQSYEQYF.

V is TRBV28 and J is TRBJ2-2. The CDR3 is made up of 14 amino acids. Germline V gene data show CDR1 as MDHEN and CDR2 as SYDVKM. CDR3 in amino acids: CASHRGRNTGELFF. The whole variable domain, filled in from reference TRBV28 and TRBJ2-2, reads DVKVTQSSRYLVKRTGEKVFLECVQDMDHENMFWYRQDPGLGLRLIYFSYDVKMKEKGDIPEGYSVSREKKERFSLILESASTNQTSMYLCASHRGRNTGELFFGEGSRLTVL.